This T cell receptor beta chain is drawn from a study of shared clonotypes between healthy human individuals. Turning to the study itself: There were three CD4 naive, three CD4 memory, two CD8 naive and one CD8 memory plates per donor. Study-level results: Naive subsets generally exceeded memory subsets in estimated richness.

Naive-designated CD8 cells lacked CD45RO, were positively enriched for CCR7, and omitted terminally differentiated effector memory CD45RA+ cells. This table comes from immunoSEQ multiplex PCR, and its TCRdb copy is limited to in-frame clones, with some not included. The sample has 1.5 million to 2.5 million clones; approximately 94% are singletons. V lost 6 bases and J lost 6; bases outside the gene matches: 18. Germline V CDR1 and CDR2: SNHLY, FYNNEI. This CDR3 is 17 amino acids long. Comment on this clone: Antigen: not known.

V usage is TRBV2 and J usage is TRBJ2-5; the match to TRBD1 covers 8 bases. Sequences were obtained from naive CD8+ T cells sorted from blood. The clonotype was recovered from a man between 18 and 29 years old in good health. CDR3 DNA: TGTGCCAGCAGGAGTACATTTGTGGCAGGGGGCGATCAGACCCAGTACTTC. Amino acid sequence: CASRSTFVAGGDQTQYF.